This T cell receptor (beta chain) derives from a study of shared clonotypes between healthy human individuals. The CDR3 is 15 residues long. V was clipped by 4 bases and J by 2 bases, with 12 bases between them. CDR1 and CDR2 (germline): SGHTS, YDEGEE. Sequenced by immunoSEQ multiplex PCR; TCRdb stores in-frame clones only, minus some. The sample shows millions of clones, over 85% of them seen only once. This rearrangement joins TRBV5-8 to TRBJ2-2, with a weak D call TRBD1 (6 bases). The sequenced sample was naive CD4+ T cells from PBMCs. Described subset: CD45RA+ positively selected. This TCR derives from a man between 18 and 35 years old in good health. Some clones in this sample may be carry-over from other donors' samples. This CDR3 is CASSPGQINTGELFF. The CDR3 nucleotides read TGTGCCAGCAGCCCAGGACAGATTAACACCGGGGAGCTGTTTTTT.